This T cell receptor (beta chain) was captured by sequencing in a study of T-cell reconstitution after alpha-beta-depleted transplantation in children. Study-level results: Expanded graft clones numbering several hundred reportedly gave rise to alpha-beta T cells about two months after transplant.

About this clonotype itself: What it binds is not known.

The V and J ends lost 6 bases and 6 bases, in that order; junction bases with no gene match: 12. Germline CDR1 reads MGHRA; CDR2 reads YSYEKL. CDR3 length equals 17 residues. For TCRbeta, the library was prepared with unique molecular identifiers. From the PCR reads, TCRdb called clonotypes with MiXCR, one entry per CDR3 protein. This repertoire shows roughly 120,000 distinct CDR3 sequences, more than 20% found once; its top ten account for roughly a tenth. The source is a male patient aged 2 to 10 who had a stem cell transplant for chronic granulomatous disease, so the T cells may come from the graft donor. This specimen consisted of PBMCs, mostly from graft donor cells, obtained 180 days after TCRalphabeta/CD19-depleted stem cell transplant. This rearrangement joins TRBV4-1 to TRBJ2-1, with TRBD2 identical over 12 bases. The CDR3 DNA sequence: TGCGCCAGCAGTCCAAAGTTGGCTAGCGGGAGGGCCAATGAGCAGTTCTTC. It specifies CASSPKLASGRANEQFF.